The clone carrying this TCR beta chain occurred many times. Unique molecular identifiers were incorporated into the prepared TCRbeta library. TCRdb reprocessed the PCR reads with MiXCR, giving one entry per CDR3 protein. The sample gives around 380,000 distinct CDR3 sequences, 9.5% to 13% of which show up once; roughly 5.1% is in the top ten. This record comes from a study of T-cell reconstitution after alpha-beta-depleted transplantation in children. The V end was cut by 3 bases, the J end by 7 bases, with 13 bases between. Germline assignment: CDR1 SGHTA and CDR2 FQGNSA. CDR3 size: 14 residues. The receptor was isolated from a human donor who donated a stem cell graft to a child with acute myeloid leukemia. The chain uses TRBV7-2 and TRBJ2-1; a possible D gene is TRBD2 (7 bases). The source material was PBMCs from the stem cell graft donor, sampled from the stem cell graft. The CDR3 DNA sequence: TGTGCCAGCAGCTTGGGGGGGGCCTCAAATGAGCAGTTCTTC. Amino acid sequence: CASSLGGASNEQFF.